The sequence of this T cell receptor (beta chain) was determined in a study of neurological immune-mediated disorders. In its sample, this clonotype was seen many times. This CDR3 is 15 amino acids long. After removal of 5 bases from V and 2 bases from J, the junction contained 5 bases not matched to a gene. Per germline, CDR1 SEHNR and CDR2 FQNEAQ (reference sequence). The cDNA was generated by 5'RACE with 10-nucleotide random UMIs. Each CDR3 protein is one row after TCRdb ran MiXCR on the 5' RACE reads. The data hold more than 75,000 distinct CDR3 sequences, with 3.5% to 4.5% observed a single time. Time point in this sample: longitudinal time-point 3. The unsorted libraries were generated from a total of 2 million PBMCs, which had been stored in RNAlater at -80 C.

This clonotype originated in a woman in her sixties or seventies with multiple sclerosis. The sample was PBMCs. V and J are TRBV7-9 and TRBJ2-7, with 11 bases aligning to TRBD2. In DNA, the CDR3 is TGTGCCAGCAGCCTTAGCGGGGGGGAAACCTACGAGCAGTACTTC. This gives the protein CASSLSGGETYEQYF.